The T cell receptor (beta chain) under discussion was sequenced for a study of brain T cells in children with intractable seizures. Whole-study findings and limits: Pre- and post-surgery blood differed in depth, so pre-surgery absences may be undersampling.

The CDR3 totals 11 residues. Germline lookup yields CDR1 WSHSY and CDR2 SAAADI. Trimming stripped 1 base from V and 6 bases from J, with 4 bases between. As regards this clone: Its antigen remains unidentified.

The time point denotes: blood from clinic visit 5 months post-surgery; TSC patient then seizure free. The sequenced cases were selected for having the highest brain T cell transcript signatures. Assay used: immunoSEQ multiplex PCR; TCRdb lists only in-frame clones, some missing. The sample contains 300,000 to 400,000 clones, over 90% of which appear only once. This clonotype originated in a boy younger than two with tuberous sclerosis and intractable seizures. The J gene is TRBJ2-7, the V gene TRBV10-2; no definite D call. This specimen consisted of peripheral blood, obtained roughly 5 months after surgery. For the CDR3, the DNA is TGCGCCAGCAGTGAGTTGGGCGAGCAGTACTTC. Its protein is CASSELGEQYF.